This T cell receptor (beta chain) was retrieved from a study of T cell repertoires and HLA-DP antigens. Regarding this clone: Its cognate antigen is unknown.

Average purity of the negatively selected CD4+ T cells was just over 95%. Method: immunoSEQ multiplex PCR; TCRdb's copy keeps in-frame clones and lacks some. The sample comprises about 89,000 clones, around nine tenths of which are singletons, and around 1.7% rests with the top ten. CDR1 and CDR2 from the germline V gene are SGHVS and FQNEAQ. The V and J ends lost 6 bases and 6 bases respectively, with 15 bases between them. The CDR3 runs to 14 residues. The chain has TRBV7-8 and TRBJ2-1; no clear D gene. Sequences were obtained from CD4+ T cells from PBMCs. The receptor was derived from a man aged 50 to 60 in good health and CMV-seronegative. The CDR3, as DNA: TGTGCCAGCAGATTGCGCCGTGACTCCAATGAGCAGTTCTTC. This codes for CASRLRRDSNEQFF.